These 25 T cell receptor beta chains share one sample of origin, sequenced in a study of blood T cell repertoires in COVID-19. Using immunoSEQ multiplex PCR, the repertoire was profiled, and TCRdb retains in-frame clones only, with some absent. The table lists some 51,000 clones, 80% to 90% of them singletons. The sequenced sample was peripheral blood. The receptors shown here come from a man in his fifties or sixties with acute or convalescent COVID-19.

The chain employs TRBV7-3 and TRBJ2-3, with TRBD2 matching 12 bases. J lost 5 bases, V lost 5 bases, and 8 bases had no gene match. This CDR3 spans 16 amino acids. Germline-derived CDR1 and CDR2 are SGHTA and FQGTGA. The CDR3 reads CASSRGLAGFGDTQYF. The CDR3 DNA reads TGTGCCAGCAGCCGCGGACTAGCGGGGTTTGGAGATACGCAGTATTTT.

The chain carries TRBV18 and TRBJ2-1, with 11 bases that match TRBD2. CDR3 length: 17 residues. The V gene end was trimmed by 3 bases and the J gene end by 6 bases; junction bases not matched to a gene: 10. CDR1 and CDR2 from the germline V gene are KGHSH and LQKENI. The CDR3 DNA is TGTGCCAGCTCACCGCGGACGTCTAGCGGGAGGAGCAATGAGCAGTTCTTC. As protein: CASSPRTSSGRSNEQFF. The whole variable domain, filled in from reference TRBV18 and TRBJ2-1, reads NAGVMQNPRHLVRRRGQEARLRCSPMKGHSHVYWYRQLPEEGLKFMVYLQKENIIDESGMPKERFSAEFPKEGPSILRIQQVVRGDSAAYFCASSPRTSSGRSNEQFFGPGTRLTVL.

J is TRBJ1-4 and V is TRBV13; unclear D gene. Germline-derived CDR1 and CDR2 are PRHDT and FYEKMQ (reference sequence). The CDR3 contains 13 residues. Trimming cost V 2 bases and J 6 bases, with 7 bases left between them. The CDR3 protein is CASSLSADEKLFF. The CDR3 region has the DNA TGTGCCAGCAGCTTAAGTGCAGATGAAAAACTGTTTTTT.

The V call is TRBV6-5, the J call TRBJ2-2; D is undetermined. V was clipped by 5 bases and J by 5 bases, with 12 bases between them. CDR1 is MNHEY and CDR2 is SVGAGI in the germline V gene. The length of the CDR3 is 14 residues. The CDR3 here is CASSLVSWTGELFF. CDR3 in DNA: TGTGCCAGCAGTCTCGTGAGCTGGACCGGGGAGCTGTTTTTT.

The rearrangement links TRBV24-1 to TRBJ1-2, with D uncertain. V was pared by 5 bases and J by 7 bases, with 7 bases between. Per the germline V gene, CDR1 is KGHDR and CDR2 is SFDVKD. This CDR3 has 11 residues. The CDR3 sequence is CATSGSGGYTF. The CDR3 DNA reads TGTGCCACCAGTGGCAGTGGTGGCTACACCTTC.

This chain connects TRBV4-3 to TRBJ2-1; 9 bases are shared with TRBD2. The CDR3 totals 16 residues. The V gene's germline CDR1 is LGHNA and CDR2 YSLEER. J lost 7 bases, V lost 6 bases, and 13 bases had no gene match. CDR3 in amino acids: CASRVSLGGGANEQFF. For the CDR3, the DNA is TGCGCCAGCAGGGTCTCGCTCGGCGGGGGGGCGAATGAGCAGTTCTTC.

V usage is TRBV27 and J usage is TRBJ1-2, with D perhaps TRBD1 (6 bases). The CDR3 sequence is 14 residues long. The germline V gene encodes CDR1 MNHEY and CDR2 SMNVEV (reference sequence). V lost 5 bases and J 4 bases, leaving 14 bases between the germline ends. The CDR3 here is CASSATGLGYGYTF. CDR3 sequence (DNA): TGTGCCAGCAGTGCCACAGGGCTGGGCTATGGCTACACCTTC.

V is TRBV7-9 and J is TRBJ2-7; the D is unclear. Trimming pared 6 bases from V and 3 bases from J, leaving 15 bases between. The CDR3 has 14 residues. Germline loops: CDR1 SEHNR, CDR2 FQNEAQ (reference sequence). The CDR3 DNA follows: TGTGCCAGCAGGGGCCCCTCGTCGAACTACGAGCAGTACTTC. Its translation is CASRGPSSNYEQYF.

This chain joins TRBV3-1 (or the pseudogene TRBV3-2) and TRBJ2-3, with TRBD2 as a possible D gene (6 bases). The germline V and J ends were trimmed by 6 bases and 0 bases, with 16 bases remaining between them. Germline values: CDR1 LGHDT, CDR2 YNNKEL (reference sequence). This CDR3 spans 16 amino acids. The CDR3 DNA follows: TGTGCCAGCAGGGGGGGAATCCTCTCCAGCACAGATACGCAGTATTTT. This codes for CASRGGILSSTDTQYF.

The V and J genes are TRBV10-1 and TRBJ2-1, with 9 nucleotides matching TRBD2. Looked up from germline, CDR1 is WNHNN and CDR2 is SYGVQD (reference sequence). V gave up 3 bases and J gave up 9 bases; unmatched junction bases: 6. The CDR3 is made up of 14 amino acids. The CDR3 region is CASSDGSGRSEQFF. The CDR3 bases are TGCGCCAGCAGTGACGGTAGCGGGAGAAGTGAGCAGTTCTTC.

The gene calls are TRBV28 and TRBJ2-7; TRBD1 is a possible D gene (6 bases). V lost 3 bases and J 3 bases, leaving 12 bases between the germline ends. Germline values: CDR1 MDHEN, CDR2 SYDVKM. The CDR3 sequence is 14 residues long. The CDR3 protein is CASSLRGYIYEQYF. CDR3 DNA: TGTGCCAGCAGTTTGAGGGGGTACATCTACGAGCAGTACTTC.

This chain uses TRBV5-1 with TRBJ2-1; 9 bases fit TRBD2. V shed 2 bases and J 6 bases; nucleotides not matched to a gene: 9. Germline V CDR1 and CDR2: SGHRS, YFSETQ. This CDR3 is built from 16 residues. The DNA for the CDR3 is TGCGCCAGCAGCTTCATAGCGGGAGTTTTGGGCAATGAGCAGTTCTTC. Translating it yields CASSFIAGVLGNEQFF.

The V gene is TRBV18, the J gene TRBJ1-2; a weak D match, TRBD1 (6 bases). The CDR3 sequence is 16 residues long. The germline CDR1 and CDR2 sequences are KGHSH and LQKENI. Trimming pared 0 bases from V and 5 bases from J, leaving 16 bases between. As DNA, the CDR3 is TGTGCCAGCTCACCACCGGTACAGGGCGTCCCTTATGGCTACACCTTC. Its protein is CASSPPVQGVPYGYTF.

V usage is TRBV6-5 and J usage is TRBJ1-1; D is perhaps TRBD1 (5 bases). The germline V gene encodes CDR1 MNHEY and CDR2 SVGAGI. Trimming took 5 bases from V and 5 from J, leaving 12 bases between them. This CDR3 has 13 amino acids. CDR3 bases: TGTGCCAGCAGTACGGGGGGATGGACTGAAGCTTTCTTT. This encodes CASSTGGWTEAFF.

The CDR3 sequence is CASRATPNTEAFF. The CDR3 DNA reads as TGTGCCAGCAGGGCGACACCGAACACTGAAGCTTTCTTT. This chain uses TRBV6-5 with TRBJ1-1; D unresolved. Germline assignment: CDR1 MNHEY and CDR2 SVGAGI. CDR3 length: 13 amino acids. V dropped 6 bases and J dropped 1 base, with 9 bases sitting between them.

The J gene is TRBJ2-7, the V gene TRBV7-2; 14 bases align to TRBD2. CDR3 length: 16 amino acids. The V segment lost 5 bases and the J segment 0 bases; nucleotides outside the gene matches: 3. Germline loops: CDR1 SGHTA, CDR2 FQGNSA. As DNA, the CDR3 is TGTGCCAGCAGCCAGACTAGCGGGGGGGCCTCCTACGAGCAGTACTTC. Protein: CASSQTSGGASYEQYF.

The chain is built from TRBV7-6 and TRBJ2-3; D is perhaps TRBD1 (6 bases). CDR1 and CDR2 from the germline V gene are SGHVS and FNYEAQ. The CDR3 extends over 17 amino acids. The V gene lost 1 base and the J gene lost 2 bases, with 16 bases spanning the gap. CDR3 sequence reads: CASSLDRAASVTDTQYF. As DNA, the CDR3 is TGTGCCAGCAGCTTAGACAGGGCGGCTTCCGTCACAGATACGCAGTATTTT.

The chain couples TRBV18 to TRBJ1-6, with D perhaps matching TRBD1 (6 bases). Germline V lookup: CDR1 KGHSH, CDR2 LQKENI. Deletions cut 3 bases from V and 9 bases from J, with 15 bases between. The CDR3 is made up of 15 amino acids. CDR3 sequence (DNA): TGTGCCAGCTCACCTTCGCAGGGGCTGGGTTCACCCCTCCACTTT. Translating gives CASSPSQGLGSPLHF. The variable domain in full, completed from reference TRBV18 and TRBJ1-6, reads NAGVMQNPRHLVRRRGQEARLRCSPMKGHSHVYWYRQLPEEGLKFMVYLQKENIIDESGMPKERFSAEFPKEGPSILRIQQVVRGDSAAYFCASSPSQGLGSPLHFGNGTRLTVT.

The chain combines TRBV5-1 with TRBJ2-1; D is perhaps TRBD1 (5 bases). Germline lookup yields CDR1 SGHRS and CDR2 YFSETQ. V dropped 4 bases and J dropped 4 bases, with 9 bases sitting between them. This CDR3 contains 13 residues. The CDR3 is CASSRGSYNEQFF. In DNA, the CDR3 is TGCGCCAGCAGCAGGGGATCGTACAATGAGCAGTTCTTC.

The rearrangement joins TRBV29-1 to TRBJ2-3; D is perhaps TRBD2 (6 bases). Germline V CDR1 and CDR2: SQVTM, ANQGSEA. The CDR3 extends over 16 amino acids. The V end lost 3 bases, the J end lost 1 base, and 17 bases lay between the germline ends. DNA for the CDR3: TGCAGCGTTGATGGGCAAGCGCGGGGAGGCACAGATACGCAGTATTTT. It yields the protein CSVDGQARGGTDTQYF.

This clone has just a few counts. This chain connects TRBV5-1 to TRBJ2-4, with 9 bases identical to TRBD1. Germline CDR1 and CDR2: SGHRS and YFSETQ. The CDR3 is 16 residues long. Trimming took 2 bases from V and 1 from J; bases not matched to a gene: 4. The CDR3 here is CASSLGTGSAKNIQYF. The CDR3 DNA reads TGCGCCAGCAGCTTAGGGACAGGGTCGGCCAAAAACATTCAGTACTTC.

The rearrangement joins TRBV18 to TRBJ2-6, with TRBD1 matching 8 bases. V lost 3 bases to trimming and J lost 0 bases; unmatched junction nucleotides: 4. The CDR3 has 17 residues. Germline V lookup: CDR1 KGHSH, CDR2 LQKENI. Written as DNA, the CDR3 is TGTGCCAGCTCACCCGCGACAGGGGCCTCTGGGGCCAACGTCCTGACTTTC. The encoded protein is CASSPATGASGANVLTF.

J is TRBJ2-7 and V is TRBV5-1; 8 nucleotides agree with TRBD2. Trimming at V came to 2 bases and at J to 5 bases, leaving 6 bases not matched to a gene. Germline V gene data show CDR1 as SGHRS and CDR2 as YFSETQ. The CDR3 extends over 14 amino acids. The CDR3 coding sequence is TGCGCCAGCAGCTTACTAGCGGACCCCAACGAGCAGTACTTC. It translates to CASSLLADPNEQYF. The complete variable domain, with remaining parts taken from reference TRBV5-1 and TRBJ2-7, reads KAGVTQTPRYLIKTRGQQVTLSCSPISGHRSVSWYQQTPGQGLQFLFEYFSETQRNKGNFPGRFSGRQFSNSRSEMNVSTLELGDSALYLCASSLLADPNEQYFGPGTRLTVT.

The chain couples TRBV7-3 to TRBJ2-1, with 8 bases matching TRBD2. V was clipped by 1 base and J by 7 bases; unmatched bases: 6. From germline, CDR1 is SGHTA and CDR2 FQGTGA. This CDR3 region has 15 residues. CDR3: CASSLIGTRGNEQFF. The CDR3 DNA follows: TGTGCCAGCAGCTTAATTGGGACTAGAGGAAATGAGCAGTTCTTC.

The chain joins TRBV5-4 to TRBJ2-7; 7 bases agree with TRBD1. Germline V gives CDR1 SGHNT, CDR2 YYREEE (reference sequence). The CDR3 sequence is 13 residues long. The J segment lost 3 bases and the V segment lost 1 base, leaving 1 base of the junction unmatched. CDR3 protein: CASSLTGDYEQYF. The CDR3 coding sequence is TGTGCCAGCAGCTTGACAGGGGACTACGAGCAGTACTTC. Based on the CDR3 plus reference TRBV5-4 and TRBJ2-7, the full variable domain is ETGVTQSPTHLIKTRGQQVTLRCSSQSGHNTVSWYQQALGQGPQFIFQYYREEENGRGNFPPRFSGLQFPNYSSELNVNALELDDSALYLCASSLTGDYEQYFGPGTRLTVT.